The 25 T cell receptor beta chains presented below share a single source sample, sequenced in a study of cytomegalovirus exposure and HLA in healthy donors. PCR employed 60 Vbeta and 13 Jbeta primers. Sequencing was performed with immunoSEQ multiplex PCR; in TCRdb, only in-frame clones are kept and a portion is missing. The data hold around 110,000 clones, with roughly 82% observed a single time. Source material: PBMCs. These TCRs come from a man between 25 and 39 years old in good health and CMV-seropositive.

In regard to this clone: The same CDR3 arises from other DNA sequences in this sample as well. The chain uses TRBV20-1 and TRBJ1-2; D gene ambiguous. The length of the CDR3 is 11 residues. V was trimmed by 5 bases and J by 4 bases, leaving 8 bases between them. CDR1 and CDR2 from the germline V gene are DFQATT and SNEGSKA (reference sequence). CDR3 coding DNA: TGCAGTGCTTCCGGGAGCTATGGCTACACCTTC. Translated: CSASGSYGYTF.

The chain recombines TRBV6-5 with TRBJ1-4; D unresolved. Germline-derived CDR1 and CDR2 are MNHEY and SVGAGI. CDR3 length: 14 amino acids. The ends were cut back, 5 bases at V and 3 bases at J, with 10 bases in the middle. The CDR3 nucleotides are TGTGCCAGCAGTCTAGATATGGCTAATGAAAAACTGTTTTTT. Translating it yields CASSLDMANEKLFF.

The chain is built from TRBV7-9 and TRBJ1-1; 7 bases agree with TRBD1. CDR1 SEHNR and CDR2 FQNEAQ come from the germline V gene (reference sequence). CDR3 length: 14 amino acids. V shed 5 bases and J 3 bases; nucleotides not matched to a gene: 6. Here the CDR3 DNA reads TGTGCCAGCAGCCCGGGACAGCTAGACACTGAAGCTTTCTTT. Its protein product is CASSPGQLDTEAFF.

The chain employs TRBV5-4 and TRBJ2-1; D possibly corresponds to TRBD2 (5 bases). CDR1 SGHNT and CDR2 YYREEE come from the germline V gene (reference sequence). CDR3 size: 13 residues. V gave up 4 bases and J gave up 5 bases, with 10 bases separating them. CDR3 bases: TGTGCCAGCAGCCTGACTACGGACAATGAGCAGTTCTTC. Residues: CASSLTTDNEQFF.

This chain connects TRBV12-5 to TRBJ2-2; TRBD2 is a possible D gene (6 bases). Germline V gene data show CDR1 as LGHNT and CDR2 as FRNRAP. V was shortened by 4 bases and J by 7 bases, with 7 bases between the two germline ends. The CDR3 totals 12 residues. The CDR3 here is CASGWRGGELFF. The CDR3 DNA reads TGTGCTAGTGGTTGGAGGGGCGGGGAGCTGTTTTTT.

The chain carries TRBV19 and TRBJ2-7; the match to TRBD1 covers 10 bases. Germline lookup yields CDR1 LNHDA and CDR2 SQIVND (reference sequence). The CDR3 has 16 amino acids. V was pared by 1 base and J by 4 bases, with 7 bases of the junction left unmatched. The CDR3 DNA sequence: TGTGCCAGTAGTATAGGAGCCGGGACAGGGGTATACGAGCAGTACTTC. Translated: CASSIGAGTGVYEQYF.

The chain employs TRBV7-3 and TRBJ1-2; the D gene is possibly TRBD1 (5 bases). Trimming took off 3 bases at V and 5 bases at J, with 22 bases between the two ends. The CDR3 has 17 residues. Germline CDR1 is SGHTA and CDR2 is FQGTGA. The CDR3 DNA sequence: TGTGCCAGCAGCTTGAATCCGGGGACTCAGGGTCAATATGGCTACACCTTC. It encodes CASSLNPGTQGQYGYTF.

V usage is TRBV6-1 and J usage is TRBJ2-5; D is perhaps TRBD2 (6 bases). V was trimmed by 6 bases and J by 5 bases, leaving 19 bases between them. CDR3 length: 15 residues. Germline assignment: CDR1 MNHNS and CDR2 SASEGT. DNA for the CDR3: TGTGCCAGCAGGGAGGAGGGAGCCTTTGGGGAGACCCAGTACTTC. Translation gives CASREEGAFGETQYF.

V usage is TRBV5-1 and J usage is TRBJ1-1; the match to TRBD1 covers 7 bases. The CDR3 totals 15 residues. CDR1 and CDR2 (germline): SGHRS, YFSETQ. Trimming took 4 bases from V and 0 from J; bases not matched to a gene: 6. The CDR3 is CASSPGQDLNTEAFF. The DNA of the CDR3 is TGCGCCAGCAGCCCCGGACAGGATCTGAACACTGAAGCTTTCTTT.

J is TRBJ2-3 and V is TRBV5-4; unclear D gene. V shed 3 bases and J shed 0 bases, with 11 bases lying between them. The CDR3 sequence is 15 residues long. CDR1 is SGHNT and CDR2 is YYREEE in the germline V gene (reference sequence). CDR3 bases: TGTGCCAGCAGCTCCCACATCTCTAGCACAGATACGCAGTATTTT. It yields the protein CASSSHISSTDTQYF.

V gene TRBV13 combines with J gene TRBJ1-2; D gene unclear. CDR3 length: 13 amino acids. V shed 5 bases and J shed 3 bases, with 10 bases lying between them. Per the germline V gene, CDR1 is PRHDT and CDR2 is FYEKMQ (reference sequence). The CDR3 DNA is TGTGCCAGCAGCCTACAGAAGGACTATGGCTACACCTTC. This gives the protein CASSLQKDYGYTF. Full variable domain (rest looked up from reference TRBV13 and TRBJ1-2): AAGVIQSPRHLIKEKRETATLKCYPIPRHDTVYWYQQGPGQDPQFLISFYEKMQSDKGSIPDRFSAQQFSDYHSELNMSSLELGDSALYFCASSLQKDYGYTFGSGTRLTVV.

V and J are TRBV18 and TRBJ2-7; 9 nucleotides line up with TRBD2. Germline assignment: CDR1 KGHSH and CDR2 LQKENI. This CDR3 has 17 residues. Germline trimming cut 6 bases from V and 5 bases from J; bases unmatched to any gene: 17. CDR3 nucleotide sequence: TGTGCCAGCTCCCCTCCCAGGTCGGGCGGGGGGGCCCACGAGCAGTACTTC. This codes for CASSPPRSGGGAHEQYF.

V and J are TRBV6-1 and TRBJ2-3, with unresolved D. V gave up 5 bases and J gave up 0 bases, with 9 bases separating them. This CDR3 contains 14 residues. Looked up from germline, CDR1 is MNHNS and CDR2 is SASEGT. The CDR3 sequence: CASSRSPSTDTQYF. CDR3 in DNA: TGTGCCAGCAGTCGCAGTCCCAGCACAGATACGCAGTATTTT.

The V call is TRBV6-1, the J call TRBJ1-6, with D uncertain. Trimming removed 6 bases at V and 9 bases at J, with 15 bases between. This CDR3 is 14 amino acids long. CDR1 is MNHNS and CDR2 is SASEGT in the germline V gene. CDR3 loop: CASSLDNLGSPLHF. The CDR3 region has the DNA TGTGCCAGCAGCCTCGACAACTTAGGTTCACCCCTCCACTTT.

The chain employs TRBV10-3 and TRBJ1-6, with 7 bases fitting TRBD1. The CDR3 totals 15 residues. With V trimmed by 5 bases and J by 7 bases, 8 bases remained unmatched. Germline CDR1 and CDR2: ENHRY and SYGVKD. The CDR3 sequence is CAISLSGQNNSPLHF. CDR3 sequence (DNA): TGTGCCATCAGTTTATCGGGACAGAACAATTCACCCCTCCACTTT.

J is TRBJ1-5 and V is TRBV5-8; possible D gene TRBD1, 6 bases. Germline CDR1 and CDR2: SGHTS and YDEGEE. V dropped 4 bases and J dropped 4 bases, with 15 bases sitting between them. This CDR3 region has 15 residues. CDR3 sequence: CASSHRDQGNQPQHF. The DNA of the CDR3 is TGTGCCAGCAGCCACAGGGACCAAGGGAATCAGCCCCAGCATTTT.

The CDR3 loop is CASVRDSSAGITDTQYF. CDR3 sequence (DNA): TGCGCCAGCGTAAGGGACAGCTCAGCGGGTATAACGGATACGCAGTATTTT. V usage is TRBV5-1 and J usage is TRBJ2-3; possible D gene TRBD1, 7 bases. V lost 7 bases to trimming and J lost 6 bases, with 27 bases between them. The CDR3 runs to 17 residues. Germline V gene data show CDR1 as SGHRS and CDR2 as YFSETQ.

This clone was seen a few times. V gene TRBV7-9 combines with J gene TRBJ1-1; D is possibly TRBD1 (5 bases). The germline V and J ends were trimmed by 7 bases and 10 bases, with 16 bases remaining between them. The V gene's germline CDR1 is SEHNR and CDR2 FQNEAQ (reference sequence). The CDR3 is 12 residues long. The CDR3 region has the DNA TGTGCCAGCATCAAAAGGCAGGGAGGAGCTTTCTTT. Its protein product is CASIKRQGGAFF.

This clone was seen only a few times. The genes are TRBV6-5 and TRBJ1-1; TRBD1 agrees at 12 bases. V was clipped by 2 bases and J by 5 bases; unmatched bases: 3. From germline, CDR1 is MNHEY and CDR2 SVGAGI. CDR3 length: 15 residues. This chain's CDR3 is CASSYPGQGATEAFF. As DNA, the CDR3 is TGTGCCAGCAGTTACCCGGGACAGGGGGCGACTGAAGCTTTCTTT.

This chain connects TRBV6-6 to TRBJ2-7; TRBD2 aligns across 7 bases. After removal of 0 bases from V and 0 bases from J, the junction contained 5 bases not matched to a gene. Germline CDR1 MNHNY, CDR2 SVGAGI (reference sequence). This CDR3 has 16 amino acids. The CDR3 protein is CASSYSWRGSSYEQYF. CDR3 nucleotide sequence: TGTGCCAGCAGTTACTCGTGGCGGGGGAGCTCCTACGAGCAGTACTTC.

The chain joins TRBV6-5 to TRBJ2-5; a possible D gene is TRBD2 (5 bases). Germline V gives CDR1 MNHEY, CDR2 SVGAGI. The CDR3 sequence is 14 residues long. V lost 2 bases, J lost 1 base, and 8 bases lay in between. The CDR3 coding sequence is TGTGCCAGCAGTTACGGGGAGAGCCAAGAGACCCAGTACTTC. Translated: CASSYGESQETQYF.

Here the CDR3 reads CASSPRLAPDTQYF. In DNA, the CDR3 is TGTGCCAGCAGCCCTAGACTAGCACCAGATACGCAGTATTTT. V gene TRBV9 combines with J gene TRBJ2-3, with 7 bases aligning to TRBD2. The germline V gene has CDR1 SGDLS and CDR2 YYNGEE. Trimming at V came to 4 bases and at J to 4 bases, leaving 6 bases not matched to a gene. There are 14 residues in the CDR3.

The gene calls are TRBV11-3 and TRBJ1-6; TRBD1 matches 8 bases. The ends lost 0 bases at V and 8 bases at J; junction bases unmatched: 3. Germline CDR1 and CDR2: SGHNT and YENEEA. This CDR3 has 15 amino acids. CDR3 loop: CASSLDDRGYSPLHF. CDR3 bases: TGTGCCAGCAGCTTAGATGACAGGGGTTATTCACCCCTCCACTTT.

The chain combines TRBV9 with TRBJ1-4, with D maybe TRBD1 (5 bases). V was cut by 2 bases and J by 5 bases, with 16 bases left in between. The CDR3 has 16 residues. Germline lookup yields CDR1 SGDLS and CDR2 YYNGEE. DNA of the CDR3: TGTGCCAGCAGCGTCGGAGGAGGGGCCGAGAATGAAAAACTGTTTTTT. Its protein is CASSVGGGAENEKLFF.

V and J are TRBV19 and TRBJ1-5, with D perhaps matching TRBD1 (5 bases). Trimming took 2 bases from V and 8 from J, leaving 7 bases between them. CDR1 is LNHDA, CDR2 SQIVND, per germline (reference sequence). This CDR3 comprises 12 residues. The DNA for the CDR3 is TGTGCCAGTAGTATACGGGGGGAGCCCCAGCATTTT. Translated, it gives CASSIRGEPQHF.